The rows below give T cell receptor beta chains drawn from one sample of a study of T cell repertoires in cytomegalovirus infection. TCRdb analysed the reads with MiXCR anew, one entry per CDR3 protein. The sample consists of a few hundred thousand distinct CDR3 sequences, roughly 36% of them appearing once. No antigen has been assigned to these receptors. The sample was cultured PBMCs, taken from culture after CMV antigen stimulation. These TCRs come from a human donor in good health (CMV status not recorded). Some clones in this sample may be carry-over from other donors' samples. CDR3s include the opening cysteine and the closing phenylalanine or tryptophan. A D gene is named only where the DNA matches it firmly. Some rows mark clone size as missing; the rest say once, few, many or name a class of expanded clone.

V gene,clone size,J gene,D gene,CDR3 protein,CDR3 DNA
TRBV28,NA,TRBJ1-6,NA,CASRKMGLGNSPLHF,TGTGCCAGCAGGAAGATGGGACTTGGTAATTCACCCCTCCACTTT
TRBV4-3,many,TRBJ2-2,NA,CASSQGRSARELFF,TGCGCCAGCAGCCAGGGACGCTCAGCCCGGGAGCTGTTTTTT
TRBV7-2,NA,TRBJ2-3,TRBD2,CASSLVAGTADTQYF,TGTGCCAGCAGCTTAGTAGCGGGGACGGCAGATACGCAGTATTTT
TRBV7-6,NA,TRBJ2-7,NA,CASSLGSSKQYF,TGTGCCAGCAGCTTAGGCTCCTCCAAGCAGTACTTC
TRBV7-2,few,TRBJ2-5,TRBD2,CASSSREGETQYF,TGTGCCAGCAGCTCGCGGGAGGGGGAGACCCAGTACTTC
TRBV7-2,NA,TRBJ1-5,TRBD1,CASSLALRTGVNTLNQPQRF,TGTGCCAGCAGCTTAGCGCTCAGGACAGGGGTCAATACCTTAAATCAGCCCCAGCGTTTT
TRBV15,few,TRBJ1-5,NA,CATSDTRGNQPQHF,TGTGCCACCAGCGATACTCGTGGCAATCAGCCCCAGCATTTT
TRBV7-8,few,TRBJ1-3,TRBD1,CASSIITGTAGNTIYF,TGTGCCAGCAGCATAATAACCGGGACAGCTGGAAACACCATATATTTT
TRBV7-9,NA,TRBJ2-5,TRBD1,CASSPGQGPQETQYF,TGTGCCAGCAGCCCGGGACAGGGACCCCAAGAGACCCAGTACTTC
TRBV11-2,few,TRBJ2-1,TRBD2,CASSRREGGYYNEQFF,TGTGCCAGCAGTAGGCGGGAGGGGGGGTACTACAATGAGCAGTTCTTC
TRBV6-1,NA,TRBJ2-1,NA,CASSELQGAPGGNEQFF,TGTGCCAGCAGTGAACTTCAGGGTGCTCCTGGGGGCAATGAGCAGTTCTTC
TRBV19,NA,TRBJ1-5,NA,CASSNRAQQPQHF,TGTGCCAGTAGTAACAGGGCCCAACAGCCCCAGCATTTT
TRBV4-1,NA,TRBJ1-2,TRBD1,CASSQEWTGGLGGYTF,TGCGCCAGCAGCCAAGAATGGACAGGGGGATTAGGTGGCTACACCTTC
TRBV30,few,TRBJ2-7,NA,CARRGGVPFYEQYF,TGTGCCCGGCGTGGGGGCGTCCCCTTCTACGAGCAGTACTTC
TRBV11-2,few,TRBJ2-1,NA,CASSLESGASQFF,TGTGCCAGCAGCTTAGAGTCCGGGGCTTCCCAGTTCTTC
TRBV11-2,few,TRBJ2-1,NA,CASSLTFSGSVVYEQFF,TGTGCCAGCAGCTTAACTTTTTCCGGGAGTGTTGTGTATGAGCAGTTCTTC
TRBV10-3,NA,TRBJ2-1,TRBD2,CAISDFRHGRVPNEQFF,TGTGCCATCAGTGATTTCAGGCACGGGAGGGTGCCCAATGAGCAGTTCTTC
TRBV19,NA,TRBJ2-1,NA,CASSITHGGVDNEQFF,TGTGCCAGTAGTATCACCCACGGGGGCGTCGACAATGAGCAGTTCTTC
TRBV20-1,once,TRBJ2-3,TRBD2,CSAETGLAGPGHTQYF,TGCAGTGCTGAAACGGGACTAGCGGGGCCAGGGCATACGCAGTATTTT
TRBV27,NA,TRBJ1-5,TRBD1,CASSTGQGAAQPQHF,TGTGCCAGCAGTACGGGACAGGGGGCCGCTCAGCCCCAGCATTTT
TRBV10-3,once,TRBJ2-2,TRBD2,CAISVSGSSTGELFF,TGTGCCATCAGTGTTAGCGGGAGTAGCACCGGGGAGCTGTTTTTT
TRBV7-6,NA,TRBJ2-1,TRBD2,CASSLTTSGGGGEQFF,TGTGCCAGCAGCTTAACGACTAGCGGGGGGGGCGGGGAGCAGTTCTTC
TRBV7-2,few,TRBJ1-6,NA,CASSLVGINSPLHF,TGTGCCAGCAGCTTAGTAGGGATCAATTCACCCCTCCACTTT
TRBV7-2,NA,TRBJ2-4,NA,CASSLGRAATKNIQYF,TGTGCCAGCAGCTTAGGGCGAGCGGCCACCAAAAACATTCAGTACTTC
TRBV12-3/TRBV12-4,NA,TRBJ1-5,NA,CASSVGTSRNQPQHF,TGTGCCAGCAGTGTAGGGACATCCCGTAATCAGCCCCAGCATTTT
TRBV10-3,NA,TRBJ1-2,TRBD1,CATQDREVYGYTF,TGTGCCACCCAGGACAGGGAGGTTTATGGCTACACCTTC
TRBV6-1,NA,TRBJ2-2,TRBD1,CASSRDRGQTGELFF,TGTGCCAGCAGTCGGGACAGGGGGCAGACCGGGGAGCTGTTTTTT
TRBV7-2,few,TRBJ1-5,NA,CASSLNGGNQPQHF,TGTGCCAGCAGCTTGAACGGGGGCAATCAGCCCCAGCATTTT
TRBV7-9,few,TRBJ1-1,NA,CASSLVLDSRHTEAFF,TGTGCCAGCAGCTTAGTCCTGGACTCCCGACACACTGAAGCTTTCTTT
TRBV7-2,NA,TRBJ2-1,TRBD2,CASNDLAGAYNEQFF,TGTGCCAGCAACGATCTAGCGGGGGCCTACAATGAGCAGTTCTTC
TRBV10-3,NA,TRBJ2-1,NA,CAISESGGTTGFF,TGTGCCATCAGTGAGTCCGGCGGGACGACAGGGTTCTTC
TRBV6-1,NA,TRBJ2-1,NA,CASAPSSYNEQFF,TGTGCCAGCGCCCCTAGCTCCTACAATGAGCAGTTCTTC
TRBV7-2,NA,TRBJ1-1,NA,CASLAGGGTEAFF,TGTGCCAGCCTCGCTGGGGGGGGCACTGAAGCTTTCTTT
TRBV2,NA,TRBJ1-2,NA,CASSEVPTGGYTF,TGTGCCAGCAGTGAAGTCCCAACCGGGGGCTACACCTTC
TRBV19,few,TRBJ2-7,NA,CASSGPSYEQYF,TGTGCCAGTAGTGGCCCTTCCTACGAGCAGTACTTC
TRBV10-3,few,TRBJ1-1,NA,CAISEGGVMNTEAFF,TGTGCCATCAGTGAGGGGGGAGTTATGAACACTGAAGCTTTCTTT
TRBV5-1,few,TRBJ1-5,TRBD1,CASSPGQGAPQPQHF,TGCGCCAGCAGCCCGGGACAGGGGGCCCCCCAGCCCCAGCATTTT
TRBV7-9,few,TRBJ1-3,TRBD1,CASSSGTGPGNTIYF,TGTGCCAGCAGCTCCGGGACAGGGCCTGGAAACACCATATATTTT
TRBV7-2,few,TRBJ2-2,NA,CASSPLFRSRELFF,TGTGCCAGCAGCCCGCTTTTCCGCAGCCGGGAGCTGTTTTTT
TRBV12-3/TRBV12-4,NA,TRBJ2-1,TRBD2,CASSPRTSGFDEQFF,TGTGCCAGCAGTCCCCGGACTAGCGGCTTCGATGAGCAGTTCTTC
TRBV27,few,TRBJ2-1,NA,CASSARWGNNEQFF,TGTGCCAGCTCTGCTCGTTGGGGCAACAATGAGCAGTTCTTC
TRBV27,NA,TRBJ1-5,TRBD1,CASSTTGDWGNQPQHF,TGTGCCAGCAGTACGACAGGGGATTGGGGCAATCAGCCCCAGCATTTT
TRBV27,few,TRBJ1-1,NA,CASNFIRFLGEKNTEAFF,TGTGCCAGCAACTTTATTAGGTTCTTAGGGGAGAAGAACACTGAAGCTTTCTTT
TRBV15,once,TRBJ2-3,TRBD2,CATEIAGGDTQYF,TGTGCCACGGAGATAGCGGGAGGGGATACGCAGTATTTT
TRBV19,NA,TRBJ1-3,NA,CASSIPSDYGNTIYF,TGTGCCAGTAGTATACCTTCGGACTACGGAAACACCATATATTTT
TRBV6-2/TRBV6-3,few,TRBJ1-1,TRBD1,CASRSGTGGKMNTEAFF,TGTGCCAGCAGATCCGGGACAGGGGGCAAGATGAACACTGAAGCTTTCTTT
TRBV3-1,NA,TRBJ2-5,NA,CASSQGTLRFGLDQTQYF,TGTGCCAGCAGCCAAGGGACCCTGAGATTCGGACTTGATCAGACCCAGTACTTC
TRBV12-3/TRBV12-4,NA,TRBJ2-2,NA,CASSLEGEGELFF,TGTGCCAGCAGTTTGGAGGGGGAAGGGGAGCTGTTTTTT
TRBV7-2,few,TRBJ1-5,NA,CASSWTTGNQPQHF,TGTGCCAGCAGTTGGACCACAGGGAATCAGCCCCAGCATTTT
TRBV6-5,few,TRBJ1-4,NA,CASSYSWGRINEKLFF,TGTGCCAGCAGTTACTCGTGGGGCAGGATTAATGAAAAACTGTTTTTT
TRBV4-1,NA,TRBJ2-1,NA,CASSSPGPGSEQFF,TGCGCCAGCAGCTCTCCGGGACCTGGTAGTGAGCAGTTCTTC
TRBV7-3,NA,TRBJ2-1,NA,CASSRAPGAYNEQFF,TGTGCCAGCAGCCGGGCCCCGGGAGCCTACAATGAGCAGTTCTTC